These 4 T cell receptor beta chains were all obtained from the same sample, sequenced in a study of regulatory and conventional T cells in RAG deficiency. Clones were sequenced by immunoSEQ multiplex PCR, and TCRdb holds only the in-frame ones, with some missing. Of about 46,000 clones listed, about 90% are singletons. Conventional CD4+ T cells were sorted from blood as CD25-low CD127-high cells. Separately, the same data were catalogued under a study of regulatory T cells. That source adds: The primer mix had 52 TRBV and 13 TRBJ primers.

The sequenced sample was CD4+ effector T cells sorted from blood. These receptors came from a human donor in good health.

This clone was seen a single time. This sequence joins TRBV19 and TRBJ1-5; 9 bases fit TRBD1. The CDR3 runs to 15 residues. Losses at the gene ends were 1 base for V and 3 bases for J; bases not matched to a gene: 1. Per germline, CDR1 LNHDA and CDR2 SQIVND (reference sequence). The CDR3, as DNA: TGTGCCAGTAGTATAGGGACAGGGGACAATCAGCCCCAGCATTTT. It specifies CASSIGTGDNQPQHF.

The J gene is TRBJ2-3, the V gene TRBV6-1; D is unclear. CDR3 length: 11 amino acids. V lost 8 bases and J 7 bases, leaving 10 bases between the germline ends. Germline CDR1 is MNHNS and CDR2 is SASEGT. Here the CDR3 reads CASFKGNTQYF. The CDR3 nucleotides are TGTGCCAGCTTCAAAGGGAATACGCAGTATTTT.

This chain joins TRBV25-1 and TRBJ1-4; a possible D gene is TRBD1 (5 bases). Germline V lookup: CDR1 MGHDK, CDR2 SYGVNS. Trimming took off 4 bases at V and 5 bases at J, with 14 bases between the two ends. The CDR3 runs to 15 residues. The CDR3 is CASSAPGTANEKLFF. CDR3 DNA: TGTGCCAGCAGTGCCCCCGGGACGGCAAATGAAAAACTGTTTTTT.

The V call is TRBV28, the J call TRBJ2-7; 11 bases align to TRBD2. With V trimmed by 7 bases and J by 0 bases, 5 bases remained unmatched. The CDR3 has 15 amino acids. CDR1 is MDHEN, CDR2 SYDVKM, per germline. CDR3 nucleotide sequence: TGTGCCAGCATCACTAGCGGGGGAGGCTCCTACGAGCAGTACTTC. This encodes CASITSGGGSYEQYF.